The 17 T cell receptor beta chains below come from one sample, sequenced in a study of blood T cell repertoires in COVID-19. TCRdb's table, derived via immunoSEQ multiplex PCR, lists solely in-frame clones and lacks some. The sample holds some 59,000 clones, around 83% seen once. The sequencing sample was made of peripheral blood. These TCRs come from a man younger than 45 with COVID-19, enrolled during active disease.

The genes are TRBV11-3 and TRBJ2-5; 8 bases agree with TRBD1. The germline CDR1 and CDR2 sequences are SGHNT and YENEEA. The CDR3 extends over 15 amino acids. J lost 7 bases, V lost 4 bases, and 11 bases had no gene match. CDR3 loop: CASSSGTGRLGTQYF. The DNA for the CDR3 is TGTGCCAGCAGCTCCGGGACAGGCCGTTTGGGGACCCAGTACTTC.

This sequence joins TRBV5-4 and TRBJ2-7; 9 bases line up with TRBD1. From germline, CDR1 is SGHNT and CDR2 YYREEE (reference sequence). The length of the CDR3 is 14 residues. Germline trimming cut 2 bases from V and 3 bases from J; bases unmatched to any gene: 3. The CDR3 nucleotides read TGTGCCAGCAGCTTCATGACAGGGGGCTACGAGCAGTACTTC. Translated: CASSFMTGGYEQYF.

The chain recombines TRBV10-3 with TRBJ1-3, with D hard to call. CDR3 length: 14 residues. Trimming left V 4 bases short and J 2 bases short, with 9 bases between. CDR1 ENHRY and CDR2 SYGVKD come from the germline V gene. DNA of the CDR3: TGTGCCATCAGTGGAGGGTCGGCTGGAAACACCATATATTTT. It encodes CAISGGSAGNTIYF.

The V call is TRBV7-9, the J call TRBJ1-2; the D is unclear. Germline loops: CDR1 SEHNR, CDR2 FQNEAQ (reference sequence). CDR3 size: 15 residues. Trimming pared 2 bases from V and 1 base from J, leaving 11 bases between. For the CDR3, the DNA is TGTGCCAGCAGCTTACAGGAAAAGCTTAACTATGGCTACACCTTC. It is translated as CASSLQEKLNYGYTF.

The CDR3 region is CASRQEAGELFF. The CDR3 bases are TGTGCCAGCCGCCAGGAGGCCGGGGAGCTGTTTTTT. The chain carries TRBV2 and TRBJ2-2; possibly TRBD2 for D (5 bases). V shed 8 bases and J shed 6 bases, with 10 bases lying between them. CDR3 length equals 12 residues. Looked up from germline, CDR1 is SNHLY and CDR2 is FYNNEI.

This clone was picked up a small number of times. The chain joins TRBV30 to TRBJ2-3; D may be TRBD2 (5 bases). Per germline, CDR1 GTSNPN and CDR2 SVGIG (reference sequence). The CDR3 is 13 amino acids. V was shortened by 5 bases and J by 4 bases, with 13 bases between the two germline ends. This CDR3 is CAWRGSIADTQYF. For the CDR3, the DNA is TGTGCCTGGCGAGGGAGCATAGCAGATACGCAGTATTTT.

This clone was observed a single time. The V call is TRBV24-1, the J call TRBJ2-7; 7 nucleotides line up with TRBD1. In germline, CDR1 is KGHDR, CDR2 SFDVKD. Germline trimming cut 3 bases from V and 6 bases from J; bases unmatched to any gene: 13. This CDR3 has 16 amino acids. The CDR3 DNA follows: TGTGCCACCAGTGATAGTGGGACAGCGCGAGGCCGCGAGCAGTACTTC. It encodes CATSDSGTARGREQYF.

The V call is TRBV29-1, the J call TRBJ1-1; D perhaps matches TRBD1 (6 bases). Germline V gives CDR1 SQVTM, CDR2 ANQGSEA. V was shortened by 4 bases and J by 0 bases, with 9 bases between the two germline ends. The length of the CDR3 is 13 residues. CDR3 DNA: TGCAGCGTTGTCGGACAGCTGAACACTGAAGCTTTCTTT. It codes for CSVVGQLNTEAFF.

This rearrangement joins TRBV5-1 to TRBJ1-2; possible D gene TRBD1, 6 bases. The CDR3 loop spans 13 amino acids. Germline CDR1 and CDR2: SGHRS and YFSETQ. The germline V and J ends were trimmed by 3 bases and 1 base, with 7 bases remaining between them. Here the CDR3 DNA reads TGCGCCAGCAGCTCGGACAGTAACTATGGCTACACCTTC. It translates to CASSSDSNYGYTF.

This clone has a single count. The rearrangement uses TRBV6-1 and TRBJ1-6; no firm D call. V was pared by 3 bases and J by 0 bases, with 9 bases between. The CDR3 covers 16 residues. Per the germline V gene, CDR1 is MNHNS and CDR2 is SASEGT. The CDR3 sequence is CASSELSSSYNSPLHF. The CDR3 bases are TGTGCCAGCAGTGAGCTGTCGAGCTCCTATAATTCACCCCTCCACTTT.

The chain has TRBV28 and TRBJ1-2, with D perhaps TRBD1 (5 bases). Germline V gene lookup returns CDR1 MDHEN and CDR2 SYDVKM. The CDR3 extends over 12 amino acids. The V gene lost 4 bases and the J gene lost 8 bases, with 11 bases spanning the gap. The DNA of the CDR3 is TGTGCCAGCAGTTCCTCAGGGTCCGGCTACACCTTC. It encodes CASSSSGSGYTF.

This chain links TRBV5-1 with TRBJ1-5; tentatively, D is TRBD1 (5 bases). Trimming took 0 bases from V and 1 from J, leaving 8 bases between them. The CDR3 covers 15 residues. Germline lookup yields CDR1 SGHRS and CDR2 YFSETQ. This CDR3 reads CASSLAGGSNQPQHF. The CDR3 region has the DNA TGCGCCAGCAGCTTGGCGGGGGGAAGCAATCAGCCCCAGCATTTT.

This clone was seen a handful of times. The chain employs TRBV7-2 and TRBJ2-7, with D unclear. CDR1 SGHTA and CDR2 FQGNSA come from the germline V gene. This CDR3 has 13 amino acids. Trimming stripped 3 bases from V and 1 base from J, with 7 bases between. CDR3 region: CASSFSESYEQYF. CDR3 bases: TGTGCCAGCAGCTTTTCTGAGTCCTACGAGCAGTACTTC.

This chain joins TRBV10-3 and TRBJ2-5; D unclear. V lost 2 bases and J 2 bases, leaving 3 bases between the germline ends. The length of the CDR3 is 12 residues. Germline V CDR1 and CDR2: ENHRY, SYGVKD. CDR3 residues: CAISETQETQYF. The CDR3 nucleotides are TGTGCCATCAGTGAGACACAAGAGACCCAGTACTTC.

The rearrangement links TRBV7-8 to TRBJ2-1, with TRBD2 identical over 12 bases. Trimming cost V 5 bases and J 7 bases; bases outside gene matches: 6. Per the germline V gene, CDR1 is SGHVS and CDR2 is FQNEAQ. The CDR3 consists of 15 residues. The CDR3 DNA reads TGTGCCAGCAGCCCTGAAGGACTAGCGGGAAATGAGCAGTTCTTC. This gives the protein CASSPEGLAGNEQFF.

The sample holds one count of this clone. The V call is TRBV6-5, the J call TRBJ2-5; D perhaps matches TRBD2 (7 bases). The germline V gene has CDR1 MNHEY and CDR2 SVGAGI. The V end lost 2 bases, the J end lost 3 bases, and 16 bases lay between the germline ends. The CDR3 contains 16 residues. The CDR3 loop reads CASSYRGGWSEETQYF. CDR3 DNA sequence: TGTGCCAGCAGTTACAGGGGGGGGTGGTCGGAAGAGACCCAGTACTTC.

This chain connects TRBV24-1 to TRBJ2-1; unclear D gene. Germline CDR1 reads KGHDR; CDR2 reads SFDVKD. Trimming left V 7 bases short and J 4 bases short, with 19 bases between. This CDR3 has 16 residues. The chain's CDR3 is CATSDPTGFLYNEQFF. In nucleotides, the CDR3 is TGTGCCACCAGCGACCCGACTGGGTTCTTATACAATGAGCAGTTCTTC.